Below, 18 T cell receptor beta chains from the same sample are listed, as sequenced in a study of T cell repertoires in cytomegalovirus infection. TCRdb processed the reads anew with MiXCR; each CDR3 protein has one entry. The repertoire has fewer than 250,000 distinct CDR3 sequences, roughly 12% of them found once; the top ten carry 1.5% to 2%. The specimen sequenced was PBMCs. Receptors were obtained from a human donor in good health (CMV status not recorded). Some clones in this sample may be carry-over from other donors' samples.

This clonotype was detected many times. The gene calls are TRBV5-1 and TRBJ2-3, with 12 bases that match TRBD2. Germline CDR1 SGHRS, CDR2 YFSETQ. The V gene end was trimmed by 3 bases and the J gene end by 3 bases; junction bases not matched to a gene: 8. The CDR3 extends over 17 amino acids. This chain's CDR3 is CASSWSGTSGRTDTQYF. CDR3 DNA sequence: TGCGCCAGCAGCTGGAGTGGGACTAGCGGGCGAACAGATACGCAGTATTTT. Complete variable domain (other parts from reference TRBV5-1 and TRBJ2-3): KAGVTQTPRYLIKTRGQQVTLSCSPISGHRSVSWYQQTPGQGLQFLFEYFSETQRNKGNFPGRFSGRQFSNSRSEMNVSTLELGDSALYLCASSWSGTSGRTDTQYFGPGTRLTVL.

The chain joins TRBV4-2 to TRBJ1-1, with a possible D match to TRBD1 (6 bases). V lost 1 base and J lost 7, with 19 bases in between. CDR1 and CDR2 (germline): LGHNA, YNFKEQ. The length of the CDR3 is 16 residues. CDR3 coding DNA: TGTGCCAGCAGCCAAGGGGACAACCTCATGATGGATGAAGCTTTCTTT. Translated: CASSQGDNLMMDEAFF.

The V gene is TRBV3-1, the J gene TRBJ2-3; a possible D gene is TRBD2 (5 bases). The V gene lost 8 bases and the J gene lost 9 bases, with 12 bases spanning the gap. The CDR3 is made up of 11 amino acids. Germline lookup yields CDR1 LGHDT and CDR2 YNNKEL (reference sequence). The CDR3 DNA reads as TGTGCCAGCGGGGAGCTAACAACGCAGTATTTT. Its protein product is CASGELTTQYF.

This clonotype was seen more than once but under ten times. V usage is TRBV29-1 and J usage is TRBJ2-7; D ambiguous. V was pared by 4 bases and J by 7 bases, with 14 bases between. Looked up from germline, CDR1 is SQVTM and CDR2 is ANQGSEA. The CDR3 extends over 12 amino acids. CDR3 amino acids: CSVGGPDREQYF. The DNA of the CDR3 is TGCAGCGTTGGTGGCCCGGACCGGGAGCAGTACTTC.

At least ten counts were recorded for this clonotype. The gene calls are TRBV24-1 and TRBJ2-7, with D perhaps being TRBD1 or TRBD2 (5 bases each). Trimming removed 3 bases at V and 0 bases at J, with 14 bases between. Germline V CDR1 and CDR2: KGHDR, SFDVKD. CDR3 length: 16 amino acids. The CDR3, as DNA: TGTGCCACCAGTGATCGTACAGGAGGAAGCTCCTACGAGCAGTACTTC. The encoded protein is CATSDRTGGSSYEQYF.

The J gene is TRBJ1-2, the V gene TRBV7-2; 7 positions agree with TRBD1. The junction had 11 bases not matched to a gene; V was cut back by 5 bases and J by 5 bases. The CDR3 sequence is 15 residues long. Germline CDR1 reads SGHTA; CDR2 reads FQGNSA. Here the CDR3 DNA reads TGTGCCAGCAGCCCTCGGACAGGCCCTGTTTATGGCTACACCTTC. This codes for CASSPRTGPVYGYTF.

This clonotype has at least ten counts. This chain connects TRBV11-3 to TRBJ2-5, with 12 bases matching TRBD1. This CDR3 has 15 amino acids. Trimming cost V 5 bases and J 4 bases; bases outside gene matches: 5. Germline CDR1 is SGHNT and CDR2 is YENEEA. CDR3 sequence (DNA): TGTGCCAGCAGCGGGGGACAGGGGGCGGGAGAGACCCAGTACTTC. Protein: CASSGGQGAGETQYF.

This clonotype was counted between two and nine times. The chain uses TRBV19 and TRBJ2-1; TRBD2 agrees at 11 bases. This CDR3 has 15 residues. J gave up 6 bases and V 3 bases, and 4 bases lay outside the gene matches. Germline CDR1 and CDR2: LNHDA and SQIVND (reference sequence). The CDR3, as DNA: TGTGCCAGTAGTATCAGGCTAGCGGGAGGCAATGAGCAGTTCTTC. Its protein is CASSIRLAGGNEQFF.

Many counts were recorded for this clonotype. The rearrangement links TRBV12-3 or TRBV12-4 to TRBJ2-4; TRBD1 matches at 7 bases. CDR3 length equals 12 residues. Unmatched junction bases numbered 7, after V lost 6 bases and J lost 11 bases. CDR3 sequence reads: CASSRTGDLQYF. The DNA for the CDR3 is TGTGCCAGCAGCCGGACAGGAGACCTTCAGTACTTC.

This clonotype showed up many times. The chain recombines TRBV7-2 with TRBJ2-3, with D tentatively TRBD1 (5 bases). Germline CDR1 SGHTA, CDR2 FQGNSA. The CDR3 has 15 residues. V shed 2 bases and J shed 1 base, with 10 bases lying between them. The CDR3 reads CASSLRGGRTDTQYF. The CDR3 nucleotides are TGTGCCAGCAGCTTAAGGGGCGGACGCACAGATACGCAGTATTTT.

The gene calls are TRBV4-2 and TRBJ2-2, with D tentatively TRBD2 (6 bases). The CDR3 covers 16 residues. Trimming removed 0 bases from V and 4 bases from J, with 12 bases in between. Germline CDR1 and CDR2: LGHNA and YNFKEQ. CDR3 residues: CASSQDRGLPTGELFF. As DNA, the CDR3 is TGTGCCAGCAGCCAAGATAGGGGACTTCCCACCGGGGAGCTGTTTTTT.

This clonotype has ten or more counts. CDR3 in amino acids: CASSSEDWRDTQYF. The CDR3 DNA reads TGTGCCAGCAGCTCGGAGGACTGGAGAGATACGCAGTATTTT. This rearrangement joins TRBV7-8 to TRBJ2-3; D is possibly TRBD2 (5 bases). The germline CDR1 and CDR2 sequences are SGHVS and FQNEAQ. The ends were cut back, 4 bases at V and 5 bases at J, with 13 bases in the middle. The CDR3 totals 14 residues.

The table lists this clonotype with a few counts. This sequence joins TRBV5-6 and TRBJ2-7; 8 bases map to TRBD2. Germline values: CDR1 SGHDT, CDR2 YYEEEE. With 0 bases clipped from V and 2 bases from J, the junction kept 4 bases outside the gene matches. This CDR3 region has 15 residues. The DNA of the CDR3 is TGTGCCAGCAGCTTGGACGGGGGGGCTACCTACGAGCAGTACTTC. Translation: CASSLDGGATYEQYF.

This clonotype has ten or more counts. The chain joins TRBV12-5 to TRBJ2-7; 9 nucleotides line up with TRBD2. From germline, CDR1 is LGHNT and CDR2 FRNRAP. The V segment lost 4 bases and the J segment 1 base; nucleotides outside the gene matches: 14. CDR3 size: 18 residues. The CDR3: CASGSIPLSSGVSYEQYF. CDR3 in DNA: TGTGCTAGTGGTTCGATCCCTTTATCTAGCGGGGTGTCCTACGAGCAGTACTTC.

This clonotype occurred many times. The chain carries TRBV28 and TRBJ1-6, with D uncertain. The germline CDR1 and CDR2 sequences are MDHEN and SYDVKM. V gave up 5 bases and J gave up 11 bases, with 10 bases separating them. The CDR3 has 12 amino acids. CDR3 in amino acids: CASSVEVPPLHF. The CDR3 coding sequence is TGTGCCAGCAGTGTAGAGGTTCCACCCCTCCACTTT. Full variable domain (rest looked up from reference TRBV28 and TRBJ1-6): DVKVTQSSRYLVKRTGEKVFLECVQDMDHENMFWYRQDPGLGLRLIYFSYDVKMKEKGDIPEGYSVSREKKERFSLILESASTNQTSMYLCASSVEVPPLHFGNGTRLTVT.

This clonotype has a count of ten or more. The chain couples TRBV11-3 to TRBJ1-1; D not resolved. The ends were cut back, 5 bases at V and 0 bases at J, with 10 bases in the middle. This CDR3 region has 14 residues. Germline values: CDR1 SGHNT, CDR2 YENEEA. The CDR3 DNA reads as TGTGCCAGCAGCCCTGGCGGGGTGAACACTGAAGCTTTCTTT. Protein: CASSPGGVNTEAFF.

This clonotype was recorded many times. The CDR3 protein is CASKRTNTGELFF. As DNA, the CDR3 is TGTGCCAGCAAGCGTACGAACACCGGGGAGCTGTTTTTT. This rearrangement joins TRBV2 to TRBJ2-2; D remains unclear. Germline assignment: CDR1 SNHLY and CDR2 FYNNEI. The CDR3 consists of 13 residues. Trimming removed 7 bases from V and 0 bases from J, with 6 bases in between.

This clonotype was found a few times. V and J are TRBV19 and TRBJ2-7, with D perhaps TRBD2 (6 bases). The CDR3 loop spans 12 amino acids. Trimming removed 6 bases from V and 6 bases from J, with 12 bases in between. Germline CDR1 LNHDA, CDR2 SQIVND (reference sequence). The CDR3 nucleotides are TGTGCCAGTAGGGACTACGGTCTCGAGCAGTACTTC. Its protein product is CASRDYGLEQYF.